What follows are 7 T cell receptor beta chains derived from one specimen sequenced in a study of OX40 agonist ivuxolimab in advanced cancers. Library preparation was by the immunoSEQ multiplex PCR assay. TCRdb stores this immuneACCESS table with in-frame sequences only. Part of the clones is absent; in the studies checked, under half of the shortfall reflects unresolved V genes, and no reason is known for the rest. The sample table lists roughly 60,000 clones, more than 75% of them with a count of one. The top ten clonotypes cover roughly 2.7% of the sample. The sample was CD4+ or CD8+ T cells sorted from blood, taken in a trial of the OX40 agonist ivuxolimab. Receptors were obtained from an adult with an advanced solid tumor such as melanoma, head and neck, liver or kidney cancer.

The CDR3 nucleotides are TGTGCCAGCAGCTTCGCTTCTACTGATTCACCCCTCCACTTT. As protein: CASSFASTDSPLHF. V is TRBV7-9 and J is TRBJ1-6; D is uncertain. The V gene lost 3 bases and the J gene lost 8 bases, with 11 bases spanning the gap. Germline CDR1 reads SEHNR; CDR2 reads FQNEAQ (reference sequence). The CDR3 covers 14 residues.

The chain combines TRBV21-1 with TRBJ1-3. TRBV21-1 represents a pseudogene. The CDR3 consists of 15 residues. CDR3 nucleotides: TGTGCCAGCAGTCGGGACTTTTGCTCTGGAAACACCATATATTTT. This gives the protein CASSRDFCSGNTIYF.

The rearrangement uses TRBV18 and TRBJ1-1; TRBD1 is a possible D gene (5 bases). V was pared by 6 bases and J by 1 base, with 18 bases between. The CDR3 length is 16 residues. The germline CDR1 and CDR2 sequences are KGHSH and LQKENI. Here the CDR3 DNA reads TGTGCCAGCTCCTTACTTACGGGGCGGGAGAACACTGAAGCTTTCTTT. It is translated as CASSLLTGRENTEAFF.

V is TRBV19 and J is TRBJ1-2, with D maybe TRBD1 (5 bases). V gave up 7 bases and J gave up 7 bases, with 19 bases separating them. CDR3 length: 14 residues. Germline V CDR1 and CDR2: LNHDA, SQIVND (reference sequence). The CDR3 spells CASNGFDSPGGYTF. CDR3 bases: TGTGCCAGTAATGGGTTCGACAGCCCGGGTGGCTACACCTTC.

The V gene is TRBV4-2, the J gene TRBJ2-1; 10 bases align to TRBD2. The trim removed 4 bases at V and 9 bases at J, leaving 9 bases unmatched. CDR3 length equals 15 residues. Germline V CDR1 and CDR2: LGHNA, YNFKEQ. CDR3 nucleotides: TGTGCCAGCAGCCGCAGCGGGGGGGCATGGGGTGAGCAGTTCTTC. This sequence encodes CASSRSGGAWGEQFF.

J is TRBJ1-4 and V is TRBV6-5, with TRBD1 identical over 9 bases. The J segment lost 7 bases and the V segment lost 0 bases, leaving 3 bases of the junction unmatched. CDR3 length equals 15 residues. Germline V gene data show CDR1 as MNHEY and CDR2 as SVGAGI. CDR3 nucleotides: TGTGCCAGCAGTTACTCGGAGACAGGGGGTGAAAAACTGTTTTTT. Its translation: CASSYSETGGEKLFF.

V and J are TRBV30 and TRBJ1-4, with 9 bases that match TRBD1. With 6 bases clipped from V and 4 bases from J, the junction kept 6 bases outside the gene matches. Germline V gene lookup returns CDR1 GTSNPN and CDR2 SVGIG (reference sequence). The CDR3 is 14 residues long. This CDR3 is CACLQGAINEKLFF. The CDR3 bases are TGTGCCTGCCTACAGGGGGCGATTAATGAAAAACTGTTTTTT.